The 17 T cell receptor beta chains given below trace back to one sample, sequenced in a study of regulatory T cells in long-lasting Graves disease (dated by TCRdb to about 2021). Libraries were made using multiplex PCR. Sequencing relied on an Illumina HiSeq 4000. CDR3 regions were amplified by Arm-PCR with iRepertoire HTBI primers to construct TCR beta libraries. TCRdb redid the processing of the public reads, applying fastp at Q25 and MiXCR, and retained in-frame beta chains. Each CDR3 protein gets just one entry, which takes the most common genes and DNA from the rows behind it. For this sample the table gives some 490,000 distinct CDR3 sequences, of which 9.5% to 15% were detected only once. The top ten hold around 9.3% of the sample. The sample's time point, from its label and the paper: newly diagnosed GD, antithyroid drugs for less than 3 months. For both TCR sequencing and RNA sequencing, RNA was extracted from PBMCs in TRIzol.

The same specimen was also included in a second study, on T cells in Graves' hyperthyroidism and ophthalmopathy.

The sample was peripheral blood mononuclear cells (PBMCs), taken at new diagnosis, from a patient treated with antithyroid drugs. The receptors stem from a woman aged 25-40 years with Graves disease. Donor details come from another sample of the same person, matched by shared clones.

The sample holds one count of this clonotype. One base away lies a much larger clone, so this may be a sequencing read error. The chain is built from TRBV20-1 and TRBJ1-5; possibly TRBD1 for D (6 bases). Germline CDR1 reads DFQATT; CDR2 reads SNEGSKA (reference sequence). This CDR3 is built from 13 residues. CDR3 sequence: CRAKTGGGQPQHF. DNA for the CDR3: TGCCGTGCTAAGACGGGGGGCGGTCAGCCCCAGCATTTT.

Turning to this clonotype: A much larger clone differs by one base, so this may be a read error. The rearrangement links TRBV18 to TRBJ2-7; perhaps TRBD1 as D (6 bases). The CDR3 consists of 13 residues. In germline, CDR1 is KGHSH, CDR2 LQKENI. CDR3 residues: CASSENGQSEQCF. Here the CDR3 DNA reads TGTGCCAGCTCAGAAAACGGACAGAGCGAGCAGTGCTTC. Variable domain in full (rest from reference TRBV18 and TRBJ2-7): NAGVMQNPRHLVRRRGQEARLRCSPMKGHSHVYWYRQLPEEGLKFMVYLQKENIIDESGMPKERFSAEFPKEGPSILRIQQVVRGDSAAYFCASSENGQSEQCFGPGTRLTVT.

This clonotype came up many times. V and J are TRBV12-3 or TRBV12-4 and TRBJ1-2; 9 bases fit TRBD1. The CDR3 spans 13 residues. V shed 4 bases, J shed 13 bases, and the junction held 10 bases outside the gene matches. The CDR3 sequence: CASSSDRGARSTF. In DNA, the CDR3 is TGTGCCAGCAGTTCGGACAGGGGCGCTAGATCCACCTTC.

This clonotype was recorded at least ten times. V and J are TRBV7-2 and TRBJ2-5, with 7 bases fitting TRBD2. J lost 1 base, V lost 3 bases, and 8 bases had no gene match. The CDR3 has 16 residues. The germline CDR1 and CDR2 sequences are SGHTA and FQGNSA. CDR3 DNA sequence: TGTGCCAGCAGCTTTGTGTCCGGGACTACCCAAGAGACCCAGTACTTC. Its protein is CASSFVSGTTQETQYF.

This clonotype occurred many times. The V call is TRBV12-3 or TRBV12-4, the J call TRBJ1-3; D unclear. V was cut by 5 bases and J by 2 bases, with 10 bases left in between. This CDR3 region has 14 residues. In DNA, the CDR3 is TGTGCCAGCAGTGGCGATCTGGCTGGAAACACCATATATTTT. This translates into CASSGDLAGNTIYF.

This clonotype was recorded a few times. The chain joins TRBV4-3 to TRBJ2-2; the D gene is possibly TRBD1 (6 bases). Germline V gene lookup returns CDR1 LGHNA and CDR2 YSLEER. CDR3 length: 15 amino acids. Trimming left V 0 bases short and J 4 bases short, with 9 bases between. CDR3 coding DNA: TGCGCCAGCAGCCAAGAACCAGGGGTCACCGGGGAGCTGTTTTTT. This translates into CASSQEPGVTGELFF.

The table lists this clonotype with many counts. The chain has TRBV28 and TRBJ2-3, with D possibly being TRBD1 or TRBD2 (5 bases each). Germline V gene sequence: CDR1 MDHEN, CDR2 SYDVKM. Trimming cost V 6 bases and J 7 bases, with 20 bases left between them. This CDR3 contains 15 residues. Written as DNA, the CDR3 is TGTGCCAGCAGAATATCAGGGACCCGTCCTTATACGCAGTATTTT. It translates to CASRISGTRPYTQYF.

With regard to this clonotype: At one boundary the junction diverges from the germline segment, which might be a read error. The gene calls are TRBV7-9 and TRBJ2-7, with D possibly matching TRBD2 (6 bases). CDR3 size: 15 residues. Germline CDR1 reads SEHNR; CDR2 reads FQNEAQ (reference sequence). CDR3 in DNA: TGTACCAGCAGCTTAGTACGGGGGTACAACTACGAGCAGTACTTC. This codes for CTSSLVRGYNYEQYF.

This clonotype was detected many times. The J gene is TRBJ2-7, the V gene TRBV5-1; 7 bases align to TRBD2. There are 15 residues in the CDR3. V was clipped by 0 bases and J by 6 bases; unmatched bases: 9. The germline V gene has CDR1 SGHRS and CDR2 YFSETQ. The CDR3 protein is CASSLVVGGPSEQYF. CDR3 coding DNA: TGCGCCAGCAGCTTGGTAGTGGGAGGGCCCTCCGAGCAGTACTTC. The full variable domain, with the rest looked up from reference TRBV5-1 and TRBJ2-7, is KAGVTQTPRYLIKTRGQQVTLSCSPISGHRSVSWYQQTPGQGLQFLFEYFSETQRNKGNFPGRFSGRQFSNSRSEMNVSTLELGDSALYLCASSLVVGGPSEQYFGPGTRLTVT.

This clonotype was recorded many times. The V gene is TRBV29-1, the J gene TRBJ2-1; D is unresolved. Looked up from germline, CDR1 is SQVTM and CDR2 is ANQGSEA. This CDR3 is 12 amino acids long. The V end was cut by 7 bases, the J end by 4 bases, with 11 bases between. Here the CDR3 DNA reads TGCAGCGATTGGACGGTTTACAATGAGCAGTTCTTC. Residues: CSDWTVYNEQFF.

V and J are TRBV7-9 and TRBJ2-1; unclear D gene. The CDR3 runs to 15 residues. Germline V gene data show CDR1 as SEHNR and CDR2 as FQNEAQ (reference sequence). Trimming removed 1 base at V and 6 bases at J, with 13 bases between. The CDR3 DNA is TGTGCCAGCAGCTTAGGGAGCCTGAGAACCAATGAGCAGTTCTTC. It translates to CASSLGSLRTNEQFF.

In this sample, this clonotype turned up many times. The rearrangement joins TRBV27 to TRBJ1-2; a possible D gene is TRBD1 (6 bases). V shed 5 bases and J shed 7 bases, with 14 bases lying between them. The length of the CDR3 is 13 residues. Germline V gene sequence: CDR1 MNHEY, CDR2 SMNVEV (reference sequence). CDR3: CASSPLRDTGYTF. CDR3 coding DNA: TGTGCCAGCAGTCCACTACGGGACACTGGCTACACCTTC.

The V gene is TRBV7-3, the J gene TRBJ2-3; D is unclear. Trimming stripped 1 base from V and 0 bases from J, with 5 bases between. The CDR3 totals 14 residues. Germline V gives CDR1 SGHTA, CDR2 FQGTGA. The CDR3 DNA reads TGTGCCAGCAGCTTAAACCCTAGCACAGATACGCAGTATTTT. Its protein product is CASSLNPSTDTQYF. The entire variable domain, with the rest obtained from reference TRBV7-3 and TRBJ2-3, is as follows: GAGVSQTPSNKVTEKGKYVELRCDPISGHTALYWYRQSLGQGPEFLIYFQGTGAADDSGLPNDRFFAVRPEGSVSTLKIQRTERGDSAVYLCASSLNPSTDTQYFGPGTRLTVL.

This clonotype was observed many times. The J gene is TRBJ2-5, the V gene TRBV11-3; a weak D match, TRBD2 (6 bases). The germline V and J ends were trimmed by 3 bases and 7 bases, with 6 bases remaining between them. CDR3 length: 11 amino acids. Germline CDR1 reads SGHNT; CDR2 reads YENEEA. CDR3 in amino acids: CASSFGGTQYF. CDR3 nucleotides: TGTGCCAGCAGCTTCGGGGGGACCCAGTACTTC.

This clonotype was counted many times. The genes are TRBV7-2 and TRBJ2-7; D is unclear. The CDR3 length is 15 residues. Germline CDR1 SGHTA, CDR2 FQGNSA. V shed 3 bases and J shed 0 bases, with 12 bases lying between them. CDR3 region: CASSFDTHPSYEQYF. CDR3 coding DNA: TGTGCCAGCAGCTTCGACACCCACCCCTCCTACGAGCAGTACTTC.

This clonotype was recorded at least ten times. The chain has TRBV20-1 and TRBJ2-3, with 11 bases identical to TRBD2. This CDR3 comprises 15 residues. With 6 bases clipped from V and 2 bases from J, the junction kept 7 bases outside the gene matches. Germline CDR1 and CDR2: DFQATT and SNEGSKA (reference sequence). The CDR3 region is CSAPLAGGYTDTQYF. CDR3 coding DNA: TGCAGTGCCCCGCTAGCGGGAGGCTACACAGATACGCAGTATTTT.

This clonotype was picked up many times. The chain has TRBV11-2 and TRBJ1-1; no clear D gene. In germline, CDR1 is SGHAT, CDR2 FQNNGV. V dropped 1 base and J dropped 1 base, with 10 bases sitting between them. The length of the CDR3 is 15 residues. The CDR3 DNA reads TGTGCCAGCAGCTTAGTAGTAGGTCGGAACACTGAAGCTTTCTTT. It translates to CASSLVVGRNTEAFF. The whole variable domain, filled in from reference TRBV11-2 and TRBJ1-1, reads EAGVAQSPRYKIIEKRQSVAFWCNPISGHATLYWYQQILGQGPKLLIQFQNNGVVDDSQLPKDRFSAERLKGVDSTLKIQPAKLEDSAVYLCASSLVVGRNTEAFFGQGTRLTVV.